This T cell receptor beta chain derives from a study of blood T cell repertoires in COVID-19. The CDR3 spans 19 residues. Data came from immunoSEQ multiplex PCR; TCRdb stores just in-frame clones and leaves some out. Seen here are 75,000 to 95,000 clones, about 74% observed once, and the top ten hold about 3.9%. The source is a man aged 65 to 79 with COVID-19, enrolled during active disease. The sample taken for sequencing was peripheral blood. The J gene is TRBJ2-4, the V gene TRBV21-1; the D call TRBD1 from the table was never checked on the DNA. TRBV21-1 is deemed a pseudogene. This CDR3 reads CASSKVHSASVLAKNIQYF. CDR3 sequence (DNA): TGTGCCAGCAGCAAAGTACACAGTGCTTCGGTCTTAGCCAAAAACATTCAGTACTTC.